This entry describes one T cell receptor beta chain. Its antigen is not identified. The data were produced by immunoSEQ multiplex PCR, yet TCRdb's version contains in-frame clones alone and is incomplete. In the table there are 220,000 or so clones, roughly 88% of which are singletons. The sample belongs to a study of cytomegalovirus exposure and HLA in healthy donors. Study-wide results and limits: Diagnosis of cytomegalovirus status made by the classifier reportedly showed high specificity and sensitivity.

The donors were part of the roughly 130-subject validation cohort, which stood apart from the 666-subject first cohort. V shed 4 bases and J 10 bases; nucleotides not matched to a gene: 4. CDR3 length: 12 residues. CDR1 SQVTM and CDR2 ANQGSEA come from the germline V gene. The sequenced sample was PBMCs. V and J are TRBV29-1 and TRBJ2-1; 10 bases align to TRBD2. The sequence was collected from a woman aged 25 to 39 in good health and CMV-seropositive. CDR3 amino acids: CSVAGTSDEQFF. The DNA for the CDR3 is TGCAGCGTTGCAGGGACTAGCGACGAGCAGTTCTTC.